A selection of T cell receptor beta chains follows, all from one sample in a study of T cell responses to AZD1222 COVID-19 vaccine. This table comes from immunoSEQ multiplex PCR, and its TCRdb copy is limited to in-frame clones, with some not included. The sample records over 100,000 clones, roughly 86% being singletons. The specimen was peripheral blood, collected on day 0 of MenACWY control vaccination. The receptor set was obtained from an adult in good health. Each CDR3 is given with its conserved first and last residue. A D gene is named only where the DNA matches it firmly. Size tells how often a clone was seen (once, few, many) or the class of an expanded clone, and some rows leave it out.

>15|-|TRBV11-2|TRBJ2-3|-
TGTGCCAGCAGCAGCGAGGGCCGGGACACAGATACGCAGTATTTT
CASSSEGRDTDTQYF
>15|TRBD1|TRBV5-1|TRBJ2-7|-
TGCGCCAGCAGCCTGACAGGGGTGGTCTCCTACGAGCAGTACTTC
CASSLTGVVSYEQYF
>12|TRBD1|TRBV15|TRBJ1-1|-
TGTGCCACCAGCAGGGACAGGGTAAAAGCTTTCTTT
CATSRDRVKAFF
>13|-|TRBV29-1|TRBJ1-1|-
TGCAGCGTTGTGGGCGGGACGAACACTGAAGCTTTCTTT
CSVVGGTNTEAFF
>12|-|TRBV6-2/TRBV6-3|TRBJ2-5|-
TGTGCCAGCAGTGGGGGCCGAGAGACCCAGTACTTC
CASSGGRETQYF
>13|-|TRBV5-1|TRBJ2-7|-
TGCGCCAGCAACCCAGACAGGACATACGAGCAGTACTTC
CASNPDRTYEQYF
>14|TRBD1|TRBV7-3|TRBJ1-1|-
TGTGCCAGCAGCTTAAACACAGGGGTCGCTGAAGCTTTCTTT
CASSLNTGVAEAFF
>16|-|TRBV6-4|TRBJ2-6|-
TGTGCCAGCAGTGACTCGACAGGAGCTGGGGCCAACGTCCTGACTTTC
CASSDSTGAGANVLTF
>14|-|TRBV29-1|TRBJ1-2|-
TGCAGCGCCGAGAGACGGACAGCTAGCTATGGCTACACCTTC
CSAERRTASYGYTF
>16|-|TRBV5-5|TRBJ2-2|-
TGTGCCAGCAGCTTGGGCACCGGGGGAAACACCGGGGAGCTGTTTTTT
CASSLGTGGNTGELFF
>14|TRBD1|TRBV19|TRBJ1-6|-
TGTGCCAGTAGTACCCGACAGGGTGGTGTGCCCCTCCACTTT
CASSTRQGGVPLHF
>14|-|TRBV11-3|TRBJ2-7|-
TGTGCCAGCAGCATGGGGGGGGCCTCCTACGAGCAGTACTTC
CASSMGGASYEQYF
>16|-|TRBV7-2|TRBJ2-2|-
TGTGCCAGCAGCTTAGCCGGCGGGGCTGCGGCCGGGGAGCTGTTTTTT
CASSLAGGAAAGELFF
>13|-|TRBV10-3|TRBJ1-5|-
TGTGCCAGCTCAGGTGCTAGCAATCAGCCCCAGCATTTT
CASSGASNQPQHF
>12|-|TRBV6-1|TRBJ1-1|-
TGTGCCAGCAGTGAGTCAGCCACTGAAGCTTTCTTT
CASSESATEAFF
>16|TRBD1|TRBV28|TRBJ1-1|-
TGTGCCAGCGATTCCCTTCCAGGGGGATTTAACACTGAAGCTTTCTTT
CASDSLPGGFNTEAFF
>15|TRBD1|TRBV9|TRBJ1-2|-
TGTGCCAGCAGCGTGCAGCCGGGACAGGGCTCTGGCTACACCTTC
CASSVQPGQGSGYTF
>16|TRBD2|TRBV6-6|TRBJ2-2|-
TGTGCCAGCAGTTATCCGGCGGGGGGTAACCCCGGGGAGCTGTTTTTT
CASSYPAGGNPGELFF
>16|TRBD1|TRBV5-6|TRBJ1-2|once
TGTGCCAGCAGGGTCACGTATGCGGGACAGGACTATGGCTACACCTTC
CASRVTYAGQDYGYTF
>17|-|TRBV7-8|TRBJ2-2|once
TGTGCCAGCACCTTGGCGATAGACCCCACCTACACCGGGGAGCTGTTTTTT
CASTLAIDPTYTGELFF
>15|TRBD1|TRBV4-1|TRBJ1-6|-
TGCGCCAGCAGCCAAGGAGGGGGCGGTAATTCACCCCTCCACTTT
CASSQGGGGNSPLHF
>12|-|TRBV6-5|TRBJ2-7|-
TGTGCCAGCAGCCGGACCCCCTCCGAGCAGTACTTC
CASSRTPSEQYF
>18|TRBD1|TRBV7-6|TRBJ2-4|-
TGTGCCAGCAGCCCCCGGGACAGGGTCTTCCAGGCCAAAAACATTCAGTACTTC
CASSPRDRVFQAKNIQYF
>17|-|TRBV4-2|TRBJ1-2|few
TGTGCCAGCAGCCAAGATATGGGTACAGGGAGGAACTATGGCTACACCTTC
CASSQDMGTGRNYGYTF
>14|-|TRBV7-2|TRBJ1-2|-
TGTGCCAGCAGCCCGGGGCCTCTATTGTCTGGCTACACCTTC
CASSPGPLLSGYTF
>11|-|TRBV3-1/TRBV3-2|TRBJ2-5|-
TGTGCCAGCAGCCAAGGAGAGACCCAGTACTTC
CASSQGETQYF
>15|-|TRBV5-6|TRBJ1-1|-
TGTGCCAGCAGCCCCGCGGGGGTACTGAACACTGAAGCTTTCTTT
CASSPAGVLNTEAFF
>15|TRBD1|TRBV5-8|TRBJ1-6|-
TGTGCCAGCAGTTCCGGACAGGGCTCGAATTCACCCCTCCACTTT
CASSSGQGSNSPLHF
>11|-|TRBV28|TRBJ1-5|-
TGTGCCAGCAGTCCCGGTAGGCCCCAGCATTTT
CASSPGRPQHF
>16|-|TRBV19|TRBJ1-1|once
TGTGCCAGTAGTATACCCTACAGACGCGTGGGCACTGAAGCTTTCTTT
CASSIPYRRVGTEAFF
>15|-|TRBV19|TRBJ1-2|-
TGTGCCAGTAGCCTAGGTCGGGGGGAGGACTATGGCTACACCTTC
CASSLGRGEDYGYTF
>13|-|TRBV7-9|TRBJ1-1|-
TGTGCCAGCAGCCTCTCCCTCGGGACTGAAGCTTTCTTT
CASSLSLGTEAFF
>14|-|TRBV11-3|TRBJ2-7|once
TGTGCCAGCAGCTTAGGAGGGACCGGCTACGAGCAGTACTTC
CASSLGGTGYEQYF
>14|-|TRBV19|TRBJ2-7|-
TGTGCCAGTAGTATAGTGAAAGCTTCCTACGAGCAGTACTTC
CASSIVKASYEQYF
>14|TRBD1|TRBV7-9|TRBJ1-6|-
TGTGCCAGCAGCTCGGGACAGGGGAGTTCACCCCTCCACTTT
CASSSGQGSSPLHF
>15|TRBD1|TRBV28|TRBJ2-1|-
TGTGCCAGCAGCCGGGGACAGGCAAACTACAATGAGCAGTTCTTC
CASSRGQANYNEQFF
>15|-|TRBV4-1|TRBJ2-5|-
TGCGCCAGCAGCCGAGTCGAGGATCCCGGAGAGACCCAGTACTTC
CASSRVEDPGETQYF
>21|-|TRBV29-1|TRBJ2-1|-
TGCAGCGTTGAAGTAATGGGCTCGTATGCGGGGAAGGTGGGCTCCTACAATGAGCAGTTCTTC
CSVEVMGSYAGKVGSYNEQFF
>14|-|TRBV19|TRBJ1-2|-
TGTGCCAGTAGTCCGAGAGGGACCTGGAGGAGCTACACCTTC
CASSPRGTWRSYTF
>15|-|TRBV27|TRBJ1-5|-
TGTGCCAGCAGTTTAAGGATGAGGGACGATCAGCCCCAGCATTTT
CASSLRMRDDQPQHF
>15|-|TRBV28|TRBJ1-5|-
TGTGCCAGCAGTTTACAGGCGGCTAGCAATCAGCCCCAGCATTTT
CASSLQAASNQPQHF
>17|TRBD1|TRBV9|TRBJ1-6|-
TGTGCCAGCAGCGTAGGGGCAGGGGGAAGCGATAATTCACCCCTCCACTTT
CASSVGAGGSDNSPLHF
>15|TRBD2|TRBV3-1/TRBV3-2|TRBJ2-5|-
TGTGCCAGCAGCCAGACCCGGCTAGCGGGACGAGTCCAGTACTTC
CASSQTRLAGRVQYF
>16|-|TRBV7-2|TRBJ2-5|-
TGTGCCAGCAGCTTTCCTCTGCTTAGGGACCAAGAGACCCAGTACTTC
CASSFPLLRDQETQYF
>16|-|TRBV22-1|TRBJ1-3|-
TGTCCTGGGAGCGGGGGACAGGCGCTCTCTGGAAACACCATATATTTT
CPGSGGQALSGNTIYF
>15|-|TRBV7-9|TRBJ1-4|-
TGTGCCAGCAGAGGCTGGGCAGGGACTAATGAAAAACTGTTTTTT
CASRGWAGTNEKLFF
>16|-|TRBV7-2|TRBJ2-5|few
TGTGCCAGCAGCTTAGGCGGCGGGGCCGCGTTGAGGACCCAGTACTTC
CASSLGGGAALRTQYF
>13|TRBD1|TRBV29-1|TRBJ1-1|-
TGCAGCGTTGAAGTGACAGGGGGCACTGAAGCTTTCTTT
CSVEVTGGTEAFF
>19|TRBD2|TRBV7-9|TRBJ2-3|-
TGTGCCAGCAGCTTACCGATCCGGCCTAGCGGGCCGAGCACAGATACGCAGTATTTT
CASSLPIRPSGPSTDTQYF